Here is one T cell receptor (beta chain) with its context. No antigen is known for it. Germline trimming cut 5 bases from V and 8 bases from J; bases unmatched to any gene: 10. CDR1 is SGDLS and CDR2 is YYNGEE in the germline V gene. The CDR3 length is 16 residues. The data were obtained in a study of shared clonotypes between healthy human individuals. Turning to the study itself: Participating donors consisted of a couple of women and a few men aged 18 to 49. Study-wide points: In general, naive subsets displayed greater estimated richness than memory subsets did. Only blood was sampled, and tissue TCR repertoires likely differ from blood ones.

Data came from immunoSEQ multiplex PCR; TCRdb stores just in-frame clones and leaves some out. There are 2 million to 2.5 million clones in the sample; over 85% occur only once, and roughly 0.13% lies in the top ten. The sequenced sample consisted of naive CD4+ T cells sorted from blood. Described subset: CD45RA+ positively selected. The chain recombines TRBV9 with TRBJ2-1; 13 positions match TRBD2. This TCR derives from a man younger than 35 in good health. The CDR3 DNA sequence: TGTGCCAGCAGTATTAGACTAGCGGGAGGTTTACATGAGCAGTTCTTC. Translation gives CASSIRLAGGLHEQFF.